This T cell receptor (beta chain) was observed in a study of patients and donors after allogeneic stem cell transplantation. CDR1 SGHRS and CDR2 YFSETQ come from the germline V gene. With 2 bases removed from V and 5 bases from J, the gap between germline ends came to 13 bases. This CDR3 has 14 amino acids. TCRdb reprocessed the RT-PCR reads via MiXCR and lists one record per CDR3 protein. The top ten hold more than 25% of the sample, which has approximately 170,000 distinct CDR3 sequences, 24% seen once. This clonotype was counted only a few times. The sequenced sample was blood, either unsorted or a sorted T cell fraction (not recorded which). The TCR sequence derives from a human donor who was either an allogeneic HSCT recipient or a stem cell or donor lymphocyte infusion donor (not recorded which). It is not recorded whose cells these are; they may come from a transplant donor. The genes are TRBV5-1 and TRBJ2-5; D gene uncertain. The CDR3, as DNA: TGCGCCAGCAGCTTTTCATGGGCAATGGAGACCCAGTACTTC. It yields the protein CASSFSWAMETQYF.